This T cell receptor (beta chain) was observed in a study of response to subunit inactivated influenza vaccine (dated by TCRdb to the late 2010s). Regarding the research as a whole: The study used deep quantitative T cell receptor repertoire profiling to track responses to a trivalent subunit inactivated influenza vaccine.

This clonotype was recorded many times. What antigen it recognizes has not been identified. Qualities for individual bases were not recorded, and no much larger clone is one base off. Paper-wide results and their limitations: According to the authors, only a limited number of new T cells may be recruited by each seasonal influenza vaccination.

Measured from the cysteine to the phenylalanine, the CDR3 is 12 residues long. Here the CDR3 DNA is all that survives: 36 bases in frame from base 1. The germline V gene (reference sequence) supplies CDR1 LGHDT and CDR2 YNNKEL. The junction carries 9 bases between V and J, which are trimmed by 6 bases and 7 bases respectively. The protocol used for the library was RT-PCR. Sequenced using an Illumina HiSeq 2500. Starting from the raw public reads, TCRdb applied fastp trimming at Q25, assembled clones with MiXCR and retained in-frame beta chains. One record per CDR3 amino acid sequence lists the most common genes and DNA. The sample has 500,000 to 750,000 distinct CDR3 sequences on record, 14% of them singletons. The ten biggest clones cover 11% of the sample.

The clonotype originates from a man over 45 who received an inactivated influenza vaccine. Donor details come from another sample of the same person, matched by shared clones. The chain joins TRBV3-1 to TRBJ2-2; the D gene assignment is ambiguous. The material was PBMCs from blood, obtained roughly 12 days after vaccination. The DNA sequence follows: TGTGCCAGCAGTCTCTACGGCGGGGAGCTGTTTTTT. This is translated as CASSLYGGELFF. Reference TRBV3-1 and TRBJ2-2 proteins supply the regions before and after the CDR3; the full variable domain is: DTAVSQTPKYLVTQMGNDKSIKCEQNLGHDTMYWYKQDSKKFLKIMFSYNNKELIINETVPNRFSPKSPDKAHLNLHINSLELGDSAVYFCASSLYGGELFFGEGSRLTVL.